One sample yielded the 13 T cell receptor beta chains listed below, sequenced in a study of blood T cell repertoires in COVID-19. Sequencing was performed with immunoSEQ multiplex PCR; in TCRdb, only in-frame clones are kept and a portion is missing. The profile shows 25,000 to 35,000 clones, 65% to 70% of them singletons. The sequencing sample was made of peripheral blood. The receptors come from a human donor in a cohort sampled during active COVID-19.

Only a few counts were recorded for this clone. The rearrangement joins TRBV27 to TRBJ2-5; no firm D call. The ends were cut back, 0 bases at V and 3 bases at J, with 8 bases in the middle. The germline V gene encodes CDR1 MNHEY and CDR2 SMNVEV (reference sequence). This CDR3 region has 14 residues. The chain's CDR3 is CASSLSPRKETQYF. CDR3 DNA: TGTGCCAGCAGTTTATCGCCCAGAAAAGAGACCCAGTACTTC.

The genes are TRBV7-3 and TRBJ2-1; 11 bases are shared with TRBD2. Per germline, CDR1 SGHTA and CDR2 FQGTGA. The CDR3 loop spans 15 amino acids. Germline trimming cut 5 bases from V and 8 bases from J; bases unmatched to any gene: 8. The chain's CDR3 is CASSPTSGSLHEQFF. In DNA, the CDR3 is TGTGCCAGCAGCCCTACTAGCGGGAGTCTCCATGAGCAGTTCTTC.

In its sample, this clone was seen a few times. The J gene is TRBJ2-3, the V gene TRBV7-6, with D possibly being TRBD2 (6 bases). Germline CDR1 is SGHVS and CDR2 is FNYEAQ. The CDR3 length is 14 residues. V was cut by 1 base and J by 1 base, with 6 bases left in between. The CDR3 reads CASSLERGTDTQYF. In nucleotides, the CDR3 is TGTGCCAGCAGCTTAGAGCGGGGCACAGATACGCAGTATTTT.

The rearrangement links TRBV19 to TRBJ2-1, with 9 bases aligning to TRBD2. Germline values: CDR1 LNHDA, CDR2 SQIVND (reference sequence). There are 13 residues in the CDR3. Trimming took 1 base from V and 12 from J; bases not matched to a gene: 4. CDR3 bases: TGTGCCAGTAGTATAGGGCGGGGGGGTTTGCAGTTCTTC. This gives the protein CASSIGRGGLQFF.

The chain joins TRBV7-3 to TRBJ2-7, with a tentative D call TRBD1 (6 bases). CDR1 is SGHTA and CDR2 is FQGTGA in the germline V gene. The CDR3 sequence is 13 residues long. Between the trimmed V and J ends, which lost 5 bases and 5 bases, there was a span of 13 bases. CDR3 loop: CASSPPGGNEQYF. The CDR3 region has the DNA TGTGCCAGCAGCCCCCCTGGGGGCAACGAGCAGTACTTC. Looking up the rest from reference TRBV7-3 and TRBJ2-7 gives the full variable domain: GAGVSQTPSNKVTEKGKYVELRCDPISGHTALYWYRQSLGQGPEFLIYFQGTGAADDSGLPNDRFFAVRPEGSVSTLKIQRTERGDSAVYLCASSPPGGNEQYFGPGTRLTVT.

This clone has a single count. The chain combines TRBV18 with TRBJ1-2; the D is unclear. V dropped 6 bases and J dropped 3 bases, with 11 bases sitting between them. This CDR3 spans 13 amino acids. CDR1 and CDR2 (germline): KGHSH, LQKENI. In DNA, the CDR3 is TGTGCCAGCTCTACCGGTACGGACTATGGCTACACCTTC. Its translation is CASSTGTDYGYTF.

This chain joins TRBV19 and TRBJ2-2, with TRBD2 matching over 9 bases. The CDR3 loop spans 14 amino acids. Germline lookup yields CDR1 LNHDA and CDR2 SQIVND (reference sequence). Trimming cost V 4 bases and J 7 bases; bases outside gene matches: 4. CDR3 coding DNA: TGTGCCAGTAGTAGCGGGAGGGTTAGCGGGGAGCTGTTTTTT. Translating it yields CASSSGRVSGELFF.

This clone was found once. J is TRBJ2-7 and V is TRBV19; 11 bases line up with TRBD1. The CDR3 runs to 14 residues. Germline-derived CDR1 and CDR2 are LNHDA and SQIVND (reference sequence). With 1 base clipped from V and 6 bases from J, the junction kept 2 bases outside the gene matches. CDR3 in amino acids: CASSIGTGGGEQYF. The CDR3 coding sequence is TGTGCCAGTAGTATAGGGACAGGGGGCGGCGAGCAGTACTTC.

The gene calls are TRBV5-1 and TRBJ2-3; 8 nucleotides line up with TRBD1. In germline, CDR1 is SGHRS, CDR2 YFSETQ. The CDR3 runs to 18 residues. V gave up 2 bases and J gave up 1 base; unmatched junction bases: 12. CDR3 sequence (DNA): TGCGCCAGCAGCTTTCTAGGACAGGGAACCTTACGCACAGATACGCAGTATTTT. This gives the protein CASSFLGQGTLRTDTQYF.

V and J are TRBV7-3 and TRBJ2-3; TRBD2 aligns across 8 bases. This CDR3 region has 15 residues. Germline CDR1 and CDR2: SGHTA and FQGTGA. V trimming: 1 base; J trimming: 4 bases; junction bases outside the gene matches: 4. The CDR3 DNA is TGTGCCAGCAGCTTAAGCGGGAGGCCCGCAGATACGCAGTATTTT. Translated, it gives CASSLSGRPADTQYF.

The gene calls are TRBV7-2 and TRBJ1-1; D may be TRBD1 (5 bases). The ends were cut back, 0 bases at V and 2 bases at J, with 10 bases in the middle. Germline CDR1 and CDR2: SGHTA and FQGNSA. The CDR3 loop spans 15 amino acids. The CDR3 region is CASSLAPRGNTEAFF. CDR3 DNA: TGTGCCAGCAGCTTAGCCCCTAGGGGTAACACTGAAGCTTTCTTT.

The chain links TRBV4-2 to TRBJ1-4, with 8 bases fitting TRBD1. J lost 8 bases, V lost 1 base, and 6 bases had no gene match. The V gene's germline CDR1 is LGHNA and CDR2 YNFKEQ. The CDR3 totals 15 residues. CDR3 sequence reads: CASSQAQGAGEKLFF. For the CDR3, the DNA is TGTGCCAGCAGCCAAGCCCAGGGGGCTGGGGAAAAACTGTTTTTT.

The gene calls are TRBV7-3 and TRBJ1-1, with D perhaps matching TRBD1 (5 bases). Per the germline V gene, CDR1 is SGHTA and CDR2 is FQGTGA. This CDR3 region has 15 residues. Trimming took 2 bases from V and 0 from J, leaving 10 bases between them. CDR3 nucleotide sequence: TGTGCCAGCAGCTTATCAGGAGGGGTGAACACTGAAGCTTTCTTT. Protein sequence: CASSLSGGVNTEAFF.